This entry features one T cell receptor (beta chain) sequence. Its antigen is not identified. The data are from a study of cytomegalovirus exposure and HLA in healthy donors. Findings of the study overall: Listed as cytomegalovirus-associated were 170 or so TCR beta chains. It was reported that TCR beta sequences correctly inferred the HLA-A and HLA-B alleles for most subjects. A later look showed TCR association rates differing by HLA locus, highest for DRB1 and lowest for HLA-C. Later analysis reportedly placed an Asian-associated ancestry cluster below the approximately 650-donor mean in N-insertions.

PCR involved 60 Vbeta and 13 Jbeta primers. Produced via immunoSEQ multiplex PCR; TCRdb's table is partial and in-frame only. The table has some 200,000 clones, 85% to 90% seen once. This CDR3 has 13 residues. Germline V gene data show CDR1 as SGHRS and CDR2 as YFSETQ. Sample: PBMCs. The chain carries TRBV5-1 and TRBJ2-5; D not resolved. The DNA end is more similar to TRBJ2-7, so the J call may be wrong. The receptor was isolated from a woman in her late teens or twenties in good health and CMV-seronegative. CDR3 in amino acids: CASSLNFAYEQYF. The CDR3 bases are TGCGCCAGCAGCTTGAATTTTGCCTACGAGCAGTACTTC.